The next 3 T cell receptor beta chains were all read from a single sample in a study of T cell responses to AZD1222 COVID-19 vaccine. This table comes from immunoSEQ multiplex PCR, and its TCRdb copy is limited to in-frame clones, with some not included. Among around 110,000 clones, roughly 90% were seen once, and the ten largest hold 6.5% to 8%. The specimen was peripheral blood, collected on day 0 of AZD1222 vaccination. These receptors were obtained from an adult in good health.

The V gene is TRBV4-3, the J gene TRBJ2-1; tentatively, D is TRBD2 (6 bases). CDR3 length equals 15 residues. The V gene's germline CDR1 is LGHNA and CDR2 YSLEER. V was shortened by 6 bases and J by 0 bases, with 12 bases between the two germline ends. This chain's CDR3 is CASSGGYSSYNEQFF. CDR3 nucleotides: TGCGCCAGCAGTGGAGGGTATAGCTCCTACAATGAGCAGTTCTTC.

This chain joins TRBV5-1 and TRBJ2-2; the D is unclear. V lost 0 bases and J lost 1, with 7 bases in between. The length of the CDR3 is 15 residues. CDR1 SGHRS and CDR2 YFSETQ come from the germline V gene. This CDR3 is CASSLVLGNTGELFF. As DNA, the CDR3 is TGCGCCAGCAGCTTGGTTCTCGGGAACACCGGGGAGCTGTTTTTT.

This chain uses TRBV5-1 with TRBJ1-1; 8 bases line up with TRBD1. The CDR3 consists of 15 residues. Unmatched junction bases numbered 11, after V lost 4 bases and J lost 6 bases. The germline gives CDR1 SGHRS, CDR2 YFSETQ. For the CDR3, the DNA is TGCGCCAGCAGCAAGACAGGGGACGGGGGTGCTGAAGCTTTCTTT. This encodes CASSKTGDGGAEAFF.